These T cell receptor beta chains were read from a single sample in a study of cytomegalovirus exposure and HLA in healthy donors. Data came from immunoSEQ multiplex PCR; TCRdb stores just in-frame clones and leaves some out. The table records about 140,000 clones, approximately 82% of them present only once. Source material: PBMCs. The receptors originated from a man aged 18 to 29 in good health and CMV-seropositive. CDR3s leave out the opening cysteine and the closing phenylalanine or tryptophan. Fields, in order: V gene, J gene, CDR3 protein.

v_gene: TRBV15
j_gene: TRBJ1-6
CDR3aa: ATSRGKTGYNSPLH

v_gene: TRBV9
j_gene: TRBJ1-1
CDR3aa: ASSAGPQPSFNTEAF

v_gene: TRBV5-1
j_gene: TRBJ2-1
CDR3aa: ASNGGGASLDNEQF

v_gene: TRBV6-4
j_gene: TRBJ2-2
CDR3aa: ASSLEASDTGELF

v_gene: TRBV5-6
j_gene: TRBJ2-7
CDR3aa: ASSLDRQGVSSYEQY

v_gene: TRBV2
j_gene: TRBJ2-7
CDR3aa: ASSDAADEQY

v_gene: TRBV7-8
j_gene: TRBJ2-7
CDR3aa: ASSLTGQNYEQY

v_gene: TRBV4-1
j_gene: TRBJ2-1
CDR3aa: ASSQHLSSGYYNEQF

v_gene: TRBV5-1
j_gene: TRBJ2-5
CDR3aa: ASSQTGGETQY

v_gene: TRBV27
j_gene: TRBJ2-7
CDR3aa: ASSFRGDEQY

v_gene: TRBV6-5
j_gene: TRBJ1-1
CDR3aa: ASSSVTGLDEAF

v_gene: TRBV29-1
j_gene: TRBJ1-4
CDR3aa: SVEALGGEKLF

v_gene: TRBV5-4
j_gene: TRBJ1-2
CDR3aa: ASSPIEGYGYT

v_gene: TRBV11-2
j_gene: TRBJ1-5
CDR3aa: ASSLGTGSGGQPQH

v_gene: TRBV28
j_gene: TRBJ1-1
CDR3aa: ASSPSGGLDEAF

v_gene: TRBV28
j_gene: TRBJ1-5
CDR3aa: ASRLQGASNQPQH

v_gene: TRBV6-4
j_gene: TRBJ2-1
CDR3aa: ASSEGQGSYNEQF

v_gene: TRBV7-8
j_gene: TRBJ2-5
CDR3aa: ASSSRFGQETQY

v_gene: TRBV4-1
j_gene: TRBJ2-7
CDR3aa: ASSQTGTLDEQY

v_gene: TRBV5-4
j_gene: TRBJ2-1
CDR3aa: ASSSQQGNWNEQF

v_gene: TRBV28
j_gene: TRBJ2-5
CDR3aa: ASKSGGVQETQY

v_gene: TRBV7-8
j_gene: TRBJ2-1
CDR3aa: ASSTGTSGSLWYNEQF